This T cell receptor beta chain was profiled in a study of blood T cell repertoires in COVID-19. Study-level background: From T cells, B-cell-depleted T cells, or PBMCs came the material, which was cDNA or gDNA.

Germline loops: CDR1 SGHTA, CDR2 FQGNSA. The CDR3 loop spans 15 amino acids. Trimming took off 1 base at V and 13 bases at J, with 17 bases between the two ends. As processed by the authors: The assay estimated nucleated cells by amplifying reference gene primers. Using immunoSEQ multiplex PCR, the repertoire was profiled, and TCRdb retains in-frame clones only, with some absent. V and J calls and clone size are as listed in that table; D and trimming were resolved from the DNA. The sample consists of about 40,000 clones, roughly 80% of them appearing once. This receptor was obtained from a human donor with acute or convalescent COVID-19. The donor label of this sample is uncertain. The chain carries TRBV7-2 and TRBJ1-6, with D possibly TRBD1 on 6 matching bases. Sample: peripheral blood. The CDR3 coding sequence is TGTGCCAGCAGCTTAGATCCAGGGACATTAATGCCCCTCCACTTT. It codes for CASSLDPGTLMPLHF.